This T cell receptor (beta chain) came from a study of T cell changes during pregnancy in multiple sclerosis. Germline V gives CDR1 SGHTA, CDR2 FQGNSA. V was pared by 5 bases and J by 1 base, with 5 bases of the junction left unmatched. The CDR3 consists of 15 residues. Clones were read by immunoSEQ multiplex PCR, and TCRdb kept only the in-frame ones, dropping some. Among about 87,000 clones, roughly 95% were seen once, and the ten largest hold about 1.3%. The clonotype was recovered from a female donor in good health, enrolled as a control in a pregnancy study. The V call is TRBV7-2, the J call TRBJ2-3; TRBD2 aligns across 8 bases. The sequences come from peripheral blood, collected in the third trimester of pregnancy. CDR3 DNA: TGTGCCAGCAGCCGGGGGGGTGTTGGCACAGATACGCAGTATTTT. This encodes CASSRGGVGTDTQYF.